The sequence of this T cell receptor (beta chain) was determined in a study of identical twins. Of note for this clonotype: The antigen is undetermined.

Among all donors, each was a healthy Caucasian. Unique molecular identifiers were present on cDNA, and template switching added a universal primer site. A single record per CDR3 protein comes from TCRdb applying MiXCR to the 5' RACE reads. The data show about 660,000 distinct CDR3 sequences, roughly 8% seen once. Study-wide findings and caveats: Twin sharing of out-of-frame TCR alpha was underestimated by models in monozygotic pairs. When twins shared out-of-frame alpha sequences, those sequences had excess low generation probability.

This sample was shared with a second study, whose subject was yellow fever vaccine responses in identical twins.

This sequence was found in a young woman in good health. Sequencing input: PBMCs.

CDR3 DNA: TGTGCCAGCAGCCTAGGGACTAGCGGGATATTGGAGCAGTTCTTC. It codes for CASSLGTSGILEQFF. V gene TRBV27 combines with J gene TRBJ2-1; 13 bases align to TRBD2. Germline V CDR1 and CDR2: MNHEY, SMNVEV (reference sequence). This CDR3 contains 15 residues. Trimming took 6 bases from V and 10 from J; bases not matched to a gene: 9.